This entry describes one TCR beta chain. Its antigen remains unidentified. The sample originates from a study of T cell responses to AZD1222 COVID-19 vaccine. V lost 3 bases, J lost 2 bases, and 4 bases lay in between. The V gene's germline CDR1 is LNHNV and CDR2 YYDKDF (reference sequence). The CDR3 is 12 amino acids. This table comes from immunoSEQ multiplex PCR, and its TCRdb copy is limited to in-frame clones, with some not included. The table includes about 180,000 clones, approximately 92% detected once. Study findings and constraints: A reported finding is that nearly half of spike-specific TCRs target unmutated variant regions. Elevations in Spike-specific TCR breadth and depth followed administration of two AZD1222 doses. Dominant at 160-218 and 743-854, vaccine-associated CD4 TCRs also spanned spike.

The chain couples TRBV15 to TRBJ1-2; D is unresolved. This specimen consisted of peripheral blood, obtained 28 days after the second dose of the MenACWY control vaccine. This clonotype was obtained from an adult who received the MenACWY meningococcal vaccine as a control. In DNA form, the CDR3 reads TGTGCCACCAGCAGGGGGAACTATGGCTACACCTTC. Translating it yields CATSRGNYGYTF.